A selection of T cell receptor beta chains follows, all from one sample in a study of T-cell memory formation after mild COVID-19. TCRdb fed the 5' RACE reads into MiXCR, producing one record per CDR3 protein. The sample holds roughly 450,000 distinct CDR3 sequences, approximately 18% seen once. Sequenced: PBMCs or a T cell subset sorted from them (not recorded which). These receptors all stem from an adult woman who had mild COVID-19 (a few samples of this study predate the infection). Cell type and time point are not known. Each CDR3 is given with its conserved first and last residue. The D gene is left open where the match is weak. Expanded clones get a size class; other rows say once, few or many, or leave the size out.

J gene	V gene	D gene	clone size	CDR3 DNA	CDR3 protein
TRBJ2-3	TRBV25-1	-	-	TGTGCCAGCAGTGAATGGCTGATGGGCACAGATACGCAGTATTTT	CASSEWLMGTDTQYF
TRBJ2-2	TRBV5-5	-	few	TGTGCCAGCAGCTTGGAGGTGGGCACCGGGGAGCTGTTTTTT	CASSLEVGTGELFF
TRBJ2-3	TRBV29-1	-	few	TGCAGCGTTGCCCCTTTAGCCGAGACTAGCACAGATACGCAGTATTTT	CSVAPLAETSTDTQYF
TRBJ1-5	TRBV24-1	-	few	TGTGCCACCAGTGTCTGGGGCAATCAGCCCCAGCATTTT	CATSVWGNQPQHF
TRBJ2-3	TRBV20-1	-	few	TGCAGTGCTAGAGATCGGGGAGTGAGCACAGATACGCAGTATTTT	CSARDRGVSTDTQYF
TRBJ2-5	TRBV7-7	-	few	TGTGCTAGCAGCTTAACGAGCAGCAGCCAAGAGACCCAGTACTTC	CASSLTSSSQETQYF
TRBJ2-1	TRBV5-6	TRBD1	few	TGTGCCAGCAGCCCAATGGACAGGGATTACAATGAGCAGTTCTTC	CASSPMDRDYNEQFF
TRBJ2-3	TRBV29-1	-	-	TGCAGCGTTCCGGACCCCACAGATACGCAGTATTTT	CSVPDPTDTQYF
TRBJ2-3	TRBV20-1	TRBD1	few	TGCAGTGTCCGGGACAGCACCACAGATACGCAGTATTTT	CSVRDSTTDTQYF
TRBJ1-2	TRBV24-1	TRBD1	-	TGTGCCTCCTCCCGGACAGGACGGAATGGCTACACCTTC	CASSRTGRNGYTF
TRBJ1-1	TRBV5-6	-	-	TGTGCCAGCAGCTGGGGGCCCCACCCTGAAGCTTTCTTT	CASSWGPHPEAFF
TRBJ2-2	TRBV4-1	-	-	TGCGCCAGCAGCCAAGGCAGATTACGAAGGAGTGGGGAGCTGTTTTTT	CASSQGRLRRSGELFF
TRBJ1-1	TRBV2	-	-	TGTGCCAGCAGTTCAATGGGTAGCACTGAAGCTTTCTTT	CASSSMGSTEAFF
TRBJ2-1	TRBV20-1	-	many	TGCAGTGCTGGAGAAATCGGGGGCTCCTACAATGAGCAGTTCTTC	CSAGEIGGSYNEQFF
TRBJ2-7	TRBV6-2/TRBV6-3	TRBD2	few	TGTGCCAGCAGTACGGGACTAGCGGGATATTACGAGCAGTACTTC	CASSTGLAGYYEQYF
TRBJ2-1	TRBV20-1	TRBD2	-	TGCAGTGCTTCCGGGACTACTTCCTACAATGAGCAGTTCTTC	CSASGTTSYNEQFF
TRBJ1-3	TRBV12-3/TRBV12-4	-	few	TGTGCCAGCAGACAGGCTTTCTCTGGAAACACCATATATTTT	CASRQAFSGNTIYF
TRBJ2-1	TRBV24-1	TRBD2	-	TGTGCCACCCGGACTAGCGAGGGCTCCTACAATGAGCAGTTCTTC	CATRTSEGSYNEQFF
TRBJ1-1	TRBV5-1	-	-	TGCGCCAGCAGCTTGGGCACCGGGATGGGGAACACTGAAGCTTTCTTT	CASSLGTGMGNTEAFF
TRBJ1-2	TRBV6-5	-	many	TGTGCCAGCAGTTCCCCCTCCGACGCAACTAACTATGGCTACACCTTC	CASSSPSDATNYGYTF
TRBJ2-7	TRBV12-3/TRBV12-4	-	-	TGTGCCAGCAGTTTTCAGGGGTTGCCCTACGAGCAGTACTTC	CASSFQGLPYEQYF
TRBJ1-2	TRBV2	-	-	TGTGCCAGCAGTGCGCGGGTAGGGGCCTATGGCTACACCTTC	CASSARVGAYGYTF
TRBJ2-5	TRBV5-1	-	few	TGCGCCAGCAGCTTCTCAGGGGAATACCAAGAGACCCAGTACTTC	CASSFSGEYQETQYF
TRBJ2-2	TRBV24-1	-	-	TGTGCCACCAGCGGAACGCCGGGGGCCGACACCGGGGAGCTGTTTTTT	CATSGTPGADTGELFF
TRBJ2-3	TRBV29-1	TRBD1	-	TGCAGCAACAGGGGTAGGGGCACAGATACGCAGTATTTT	CSNRGRGTDTQYF
TRBJ1-5	TRBV20-1	-	-	TGCAGTGCTAGGGCCGGGGTCCAGCATTTT	CSARAGVQHF
TRBJ1-1	TRBV18	-	few	TGTGCCAGCTCACCAGAACAGCTGAACACTGAAGCTTTCTTT	CASSPEQLNTEAFF
TRBJ1-1	TRBV6-2/TRBV6-3	-	-	TGTGCCAGCAGTTACGTCCGTGAGACTGAAGCTTTCTTT	CASSYVRETEAFF
TRBJ2-7	TRBV7-2	TRBD1	few	TGTGCCAGCAGATCACAGGGGGCAGAGTCCGAGCAGTACTTC	CASRSQGAESEQYF
TRBJ2-1	TRBV28	TRBD1	-	TGTGCCAGCAGTAACGGACAGGGGGTGTACAATGAGCAGTTCTTC	CASSNGQGVYNEQFF
TRBJ1-1	TRBV5-1	-	-	TGCGCCAGCAGCTTGGCCGGTTCGGCAGCGGGGCACACTGAAGCTTTCTTT	CASSLAGSAAGHTEAFF
TRBJ2-2	TRBV27	-	-	TGTGCCAGCAGTACCCCGAACACCGGGGAGCTGTTTTTT	CASSTPNTGELFF
TRBJ2-5	TRBV20-1	TRBD1	-	TGCAGTGCTTGCGACAGGGGGGTTTATACAGAGACCCAGTACTTC	CSACDRGVYTETQYF
TRBJ2-1	TRBV18	-	few	TGTGCCAGCTCTACGTCTGGACGCGCCCCGGGCTCCTACAATGAGCAGTTCTTC	CASSTSGRAPGSYNEQFF
TRBJ2-1	TRBV7-9	TRBD1	few	TGTGCCAGCAGCTTAGTACGACAGGGTCCCTACAATGAGCAGTTCTTC	CASSLVRQGPYNEQFF